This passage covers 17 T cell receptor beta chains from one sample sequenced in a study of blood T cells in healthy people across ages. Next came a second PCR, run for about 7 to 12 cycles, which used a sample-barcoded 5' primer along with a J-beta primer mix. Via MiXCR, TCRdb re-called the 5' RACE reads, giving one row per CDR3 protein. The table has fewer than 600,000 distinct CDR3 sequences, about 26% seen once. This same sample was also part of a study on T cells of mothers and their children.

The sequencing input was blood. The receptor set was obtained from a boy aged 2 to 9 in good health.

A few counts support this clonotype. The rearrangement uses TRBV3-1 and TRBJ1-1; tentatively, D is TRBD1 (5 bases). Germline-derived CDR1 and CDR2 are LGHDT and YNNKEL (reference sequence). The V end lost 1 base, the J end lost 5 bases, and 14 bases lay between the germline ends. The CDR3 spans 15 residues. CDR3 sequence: CASSQATGVGTEAFF. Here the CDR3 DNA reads TGTGCCAGCAGCCAAGCCACAGGTGTCGGGACTGAAGCTTTCTTT.

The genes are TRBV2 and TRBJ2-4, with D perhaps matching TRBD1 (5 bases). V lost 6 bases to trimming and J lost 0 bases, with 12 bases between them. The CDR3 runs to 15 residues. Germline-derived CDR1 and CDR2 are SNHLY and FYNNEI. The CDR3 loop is CASRDRLIAKNIQYF. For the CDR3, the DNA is TGTGCCAGCAGAGACAGACTTATAGCCAAAAACATTCAGTACTTC.

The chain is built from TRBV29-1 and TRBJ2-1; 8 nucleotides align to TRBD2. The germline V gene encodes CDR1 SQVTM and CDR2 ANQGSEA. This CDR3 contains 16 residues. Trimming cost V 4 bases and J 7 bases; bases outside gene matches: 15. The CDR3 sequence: CSVATGWLAGRNEQFF. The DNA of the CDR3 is TGCAGCGTTGCTACGGGATGGCTAGCGGGTAGGAATGAGCAGTTCTTC.

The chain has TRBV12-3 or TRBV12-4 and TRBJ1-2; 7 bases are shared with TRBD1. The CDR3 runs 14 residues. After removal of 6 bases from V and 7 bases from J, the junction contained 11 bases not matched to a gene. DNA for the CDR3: TGTGCCAGCAGGAAACGACAGGGACAGAGTGGCTACACCTTC. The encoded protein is CASRKRQGQSGYTF.

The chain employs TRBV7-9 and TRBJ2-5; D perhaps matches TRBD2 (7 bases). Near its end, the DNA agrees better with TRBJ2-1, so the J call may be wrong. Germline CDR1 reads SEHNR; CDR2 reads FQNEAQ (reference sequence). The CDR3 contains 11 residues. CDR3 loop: CVSVGGHEQFF. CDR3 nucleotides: TGTGTCTCTGTGGGGGGGCATGAGCAGTTCTTC.

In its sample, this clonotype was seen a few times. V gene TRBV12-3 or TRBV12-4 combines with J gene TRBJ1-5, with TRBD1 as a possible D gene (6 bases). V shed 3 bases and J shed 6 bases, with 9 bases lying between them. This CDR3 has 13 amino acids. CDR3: CASSFNRAQPQHF. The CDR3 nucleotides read TGTGCCAGCAGTTTTAACAGGGCTCAGCCCCAGCATTTT.

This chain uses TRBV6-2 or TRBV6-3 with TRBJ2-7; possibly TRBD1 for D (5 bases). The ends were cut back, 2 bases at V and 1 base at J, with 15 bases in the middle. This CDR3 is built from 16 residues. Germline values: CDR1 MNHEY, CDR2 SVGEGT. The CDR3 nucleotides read TGTGCCAGCAGTTACGGGGCCCATAGCTCGTCCTACGAGCAGTACTTC. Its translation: CASSYGAHSSSYEQYF.

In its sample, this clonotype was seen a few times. CDR3: CAIGLAAYEQYF. The CDR3 nucleotides are TGTGCCATCGGACTAGCGGCCTACGAGCAGTACTTC. The rearrangement links TRBV10-3 to TRBJ2-7; 10 bases line up with TRBD2. The V gene end was trimmed by 8 bases and the J gene end by 2 bases; junction bases not matched to a gene: 0. The germline V gene has CDR1 ENHRY and CDR2 SYGVKD. The CDR3 is made up of 12 amino acids.

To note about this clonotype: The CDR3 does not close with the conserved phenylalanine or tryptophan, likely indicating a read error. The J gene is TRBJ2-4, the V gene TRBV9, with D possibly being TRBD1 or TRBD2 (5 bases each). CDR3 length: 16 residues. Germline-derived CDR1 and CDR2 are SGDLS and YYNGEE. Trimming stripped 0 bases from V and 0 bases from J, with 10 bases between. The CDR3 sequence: CASSVGPGTAKNIQYL. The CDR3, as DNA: TGTGCCAGCAGCGTAGGACCGGGGACAGCCAAAAACATTCAGTACCTC.

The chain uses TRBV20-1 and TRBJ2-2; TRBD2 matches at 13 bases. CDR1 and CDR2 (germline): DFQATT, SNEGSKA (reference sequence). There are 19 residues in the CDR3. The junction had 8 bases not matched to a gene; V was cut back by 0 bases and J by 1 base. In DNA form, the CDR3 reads TGCAGTGCTAGAGATGGGGGGACTAGCGGGGTCAAGAACACCGGGGAGCTGTTTTTT. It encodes CSARDGGTSGVKNTGELFF.

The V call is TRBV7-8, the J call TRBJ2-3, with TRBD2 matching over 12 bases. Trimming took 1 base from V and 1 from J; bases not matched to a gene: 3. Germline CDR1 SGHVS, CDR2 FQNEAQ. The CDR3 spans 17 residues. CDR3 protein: CASSLGTSGAGTDTQYF. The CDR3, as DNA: TGTGCCAGCAGCTTAGGGACTAGCGGGGCTGGCACAGATACGCAGTATTTT.

The CDR3 region has the DNA TGTGCCAGCAGCGTAGAAGGGGTAGCGGGACCTCGAGAGACCCAGTACTTC. It encodes CASSVEGVAGPRETQYF. J is TRBJ2-5 and V is TRBV9; 8 nucleotides match TRBD2. Germline V gene lookup returns CDR1 SGDLS and CDR2 YYNGEE. The ends lost 0 bases at V and 4 bases at J; junction bases unmatched: 11. This CDR3 region has 17 residues.

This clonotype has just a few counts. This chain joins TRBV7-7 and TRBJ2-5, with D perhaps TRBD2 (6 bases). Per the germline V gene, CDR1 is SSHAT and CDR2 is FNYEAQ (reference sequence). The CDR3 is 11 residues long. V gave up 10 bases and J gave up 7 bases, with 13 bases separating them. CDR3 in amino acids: CATLLGGTQYF. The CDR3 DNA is TGTGCCACCCTTCTCGGGGGGACCCAGTACTTC.

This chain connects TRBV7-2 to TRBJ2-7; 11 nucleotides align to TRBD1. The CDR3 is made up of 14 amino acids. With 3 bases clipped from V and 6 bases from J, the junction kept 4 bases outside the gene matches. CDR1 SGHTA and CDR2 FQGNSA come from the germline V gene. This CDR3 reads CASSFGTGGGEQYF. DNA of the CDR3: TGTGCCAGCAGCTTCGGGACAGGGGGAGGCGAGCAGTACTTC.

For the CDR3, the DNA is TGTGCCAGCAGTTCCGGGACAGGGATGTACGAGCAGTACTTC. This codes for CASSSGTGMYEQYF. The gene calls are TRBV27 and TRBJ2-7, with 9 bases lining up with TRBD1. This CDR3 is built from 14 residues. V shed 4 bases and J 4 bases; nucleotides not matched to a gene: 5. Per the germline V gene, CDR1 is MNHEY and CDR2 is SMNVEV (reference sequence).

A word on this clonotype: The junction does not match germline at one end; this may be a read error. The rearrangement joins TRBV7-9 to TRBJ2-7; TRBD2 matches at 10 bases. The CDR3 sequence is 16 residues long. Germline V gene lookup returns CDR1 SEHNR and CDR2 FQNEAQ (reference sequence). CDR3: CVSSSGAASGGYEQYF. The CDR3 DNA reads TGTGTCAGCAGCTCTGGGGCGGCTAGCGGGGGTTACGAGCAGTACTTC.

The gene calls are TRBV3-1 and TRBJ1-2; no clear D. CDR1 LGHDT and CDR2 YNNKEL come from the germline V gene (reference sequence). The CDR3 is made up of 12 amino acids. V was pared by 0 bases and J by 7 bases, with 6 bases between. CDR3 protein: CASSQDRSGYTF. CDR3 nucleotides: TGTGCCAGCAGCCAAGATCGGTCTGGCTACACCTTC.